The clone carrying this T cell receptor (beta chain) appeared a few times. Its cognate antigen is unknown. The data are from a study of cytomegalovirus exposure and HLA in healthy donors. Study results and caveats: Productive rates of about 87% or about 30% were seen for most TCR beta V segments in an earlier analysis. Owing to their indistinguishability, certain V segments, notably TRBV6-2 and TRBV6-3, were excluded. Among TCR beta chains, those listed as cytomegalovirus-associated numbered about 160.

PCR used 60 Vbeta primers and 13 Jbeta primers. Using immunoSEQ multiplex PCR, the repertoire was profiled, and TCRdb retains in-frame clones only, with some absent. The data contain 180,000 or so clones, about 79% of them singletons. The CDR3 is made up of 14 amino acids. V dropped 6 bases and J dropped 7; count of bases not matched to a gene: 11. Germline CDR1 MDHEN, CDR2 SYDVKM. This receptor was taken from a boy younger than 10 in good health and CMV-seronegative. Sequencing was done on a sample of PBMCs. This chain joins TRBV28 and TRBJ1-2; TRBD1 matches at 7 bases. This CDR3 reads CASSSGQAVAGYTF. In nucleotides, the CDR3 is TGTGCCAGCAGCTCAGGACAGGCAGTGGCTGGCTACACCTTC.